These 11 T cell receptor beta chains originate from one sample sequenced in a study of glioma-infiltrating T cells after dendritic cell vaccination (dated by TCRdb to 2016 to 2017). Receptors were amplified or captured by the immunoSEQ multiplex PCR assay. TCRdb holds this immuneACCESS table with in-frame rearrangements only. Some clones are missing; in checked studies, unresolved V genes explain under half, and the rest has no known cause. In all, the sample holds around 72,000 clones, and about 76% of those were seen once. The ten top clones hold 7.9% of the sample. Material: blood, obtained before dendritic cell vaccination. The receptors derive from a human donor with glioblastoma.

The chain employs TRBV11-2 and TRBJ1-1; D is perhaps TRBD1 (5 bases). The CDR3 has 17 amino acids. Germline values: CDR1 SGHAT, CDR2 FQNNGV. Trimming shortened V by 5 bases and J by 3 bases, and 22 bases separated the two germline ends. Here the CDR3 reads CASSPLTGQKGDTEAFF. The CDR3 DNA reads TGTGCCAGCAGCCCTCTCACAGGTCAAAAAGGGGACACTGAAGCTTTCTTT.

The gene calls are TRBV4-2 and TRBJ2-7; 8 bases map to TRBD2. Per germline, CDR1 LGHNA and CDR2 YNFKEQ. The CDR3 covers 15 residues. V lost 4 bases, J lost 4 bases, and 9 bases stayed unmatched. The CDR3: CASSPAGAWSYEQYF. In DNA form, the CDR3 reads TGTGCCAGCAGCCCAGCGGGGGCATGGAGTTACGAGCAGTACTTC.

The chain links TRBV13 to TRBJ2-6, with TRBD2 matching over 7 bases. V was pared by 10 bases and J by 1 base, with 7 bases of the junction left unmatched. Per germline, CDR1 PRHDT and CDR2 FYEKMQ (reference sequence). The CDR3 has 15 amino acids. This chain's CDR3 is CATLPRGSGANVLTF. CDR3 DNA: TGTGCCACCCTACCGCGGGGGTCTGGGGCCAACGTCCTGACTTTC.

This chain connects TRBV30 to TRBJ2-2, with a weak D call TRBD1 (6 bases). Germline values: CDR1 GTSNPN, CDR2 SVGIG (reference sequence). The CDR3 consists of 14 residues. The ends were cut back, 3 bases at V and 7 bases at J, with 15 bases in the middle. The CDR3 DNA follows: TGTGCCTGGAGCCTCGAGGTGGACAGCGGGGAGCTGTTTTTT. It translates to CAWSLEVDSGELFF.

About this clone: The junction departs from the called germline gene at one end, perhaps through a read error. Other DNA sequences in the sample encode the same CDR3. The gene calls are TRBV10-3 and TRBJ2-1; TRBD1 matches at 10 bases. Germline loops: CDR1 ENHRY, CDR2 SYGVKD. This CDR3 region has 18 residues. This chain's CDR3 is CAISEFPPDRGLYNEQFF. The CDR3 DNA sequence: TGTGCCATCAGTGAGTTTCCACCCGACAGGGGGCTTTACAATGAGCAATTCTTC.

The chain links TRBV9 to TRBJ2-7; 7 bases align to TRBD2. V was pared by 0 bases and J by 7 bases, with 4 bases of the junction left unmatched. The CDR3 totals 13 residues. The germline V gene has CDR1 SGDLS and CDR2 YYNGEE. The CDR3 loop is CASSVATGGEQYF. The CDR3 DNA reads TGTGCCAGCAGCGTAGCTACCGGGGGGGAGCAGTACTTC.

J is TRBJ1-1 and V is TRBV19; no firm D call. V lost 5 bases and J lost 0, with 13 bases in between. The CDR3 length is 15 residues. Germline V gene sequence: CDR1 LNHDA, CDR2 SQIVND (reference sequence). This CDR3 reads CASSHRGPMNTEAFF. The CDR3 DNA reads TGTGCCAGTAGTCACCGGGGTCCTATGAACACTGAAGCTTTCTTT.

This clone was counted only a few times. The J gene is TRBJ1-4, the V gene TRBV2; 8 bases line up with TRBD1. The V gene end was trimmed by 6 bases and the J gene end by 6 bases; junction bases not matched to a gene: 9. Germline lookup yields CDR1 SNHLY and CDR2 FYNNEI. This CDR3 is built from 15 residues. The CDR3 here is CASRSSQGAHEKLFF. CDR3 in DNA: TGTGCCAGCAGAAGCAGCCAGGGGGCGCATGAAAAACTGTTTTTT.

J is TRBJ2-1 and V is TRBV6-4; the D gene is possibly TRBD2 (6 bases). The germline V and J ends were trimmed by 1 base and 7 bases, with 17 bases remaining between them. The CDR3 sequence is 16 residues long. Per germline, CDR1 MRHNA and CDR2 SNTAGT. In DNA, the CDR3 is TGTGCCAGCAGTGACTATATTACGGGACTGCCTAATGAGCAGTTCTTC. This gives the protein CASSDYITGLPNEQFF.

V and J are TRBV25-1 and TRBJ1-2; D gene unclear. The germline V gene encodes CDR1 MGHDK and CDR2 SYGVNS. V was shortened by 1 base and J by 0 bases, with 12 bases between the two germline ends. The CDR3 runs 16 residues. The CDR3: CASSESGDLANYGYTF. CDR3 DNA: TGTGCCAGCAGTGAATCGGGAGACTTAGCTAACTATGGCTACACCTTC.

The chain uses TRBV5-4 and TRBJ2-7, with 8 bases fitting TRBD2. The CDR3 spans 13 residues. Germline CDR1 and CDR2: SGHNT and YYREEE (reference sequence). Trimming removed 3 bases from V and 5 bases from J; junction bases left unmatched: 4. CDR3 nucleotides: TGTGCCAGCAGCTCGGGACTAGATGACGAGCAGTACTTC. As protein: CASSSGLDDEQYF.